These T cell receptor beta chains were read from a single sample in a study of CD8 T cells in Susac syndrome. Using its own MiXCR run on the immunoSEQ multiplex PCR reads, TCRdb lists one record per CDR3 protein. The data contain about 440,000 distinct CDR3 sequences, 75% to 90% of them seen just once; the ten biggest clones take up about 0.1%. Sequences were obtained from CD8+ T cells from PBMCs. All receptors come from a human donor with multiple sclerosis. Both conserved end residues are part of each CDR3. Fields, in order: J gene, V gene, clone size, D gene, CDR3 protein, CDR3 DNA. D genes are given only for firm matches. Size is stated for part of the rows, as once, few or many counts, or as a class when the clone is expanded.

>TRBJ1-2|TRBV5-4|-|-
CASSLGQSDNYGYTF
TGTGCCAGCAGCCTCGGACAGAGTGACAACTATGGCTACACCTTC
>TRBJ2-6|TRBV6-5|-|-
CASSIGTEGANVLTF
TGTGCCAGCAGCATAGGGACGGAAGGGGCCAACGTCCTGACTTTC
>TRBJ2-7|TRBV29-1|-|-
CSVEDGSVYEQYF
TGCAGCGTTGAAGATGGGTCTGTCTACGAGCAGTACTTC
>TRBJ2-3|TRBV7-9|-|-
CASSKVGANTDTQYF
TGTGCCAGCAGCAAAGTGGGGGCCAACACAGATACGCAGTATTTT
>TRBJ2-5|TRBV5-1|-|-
CASSLRAPTETQYF
TGCGCCAGCAGCTTGAGGGCCCCGACGGAGACCCAGTACTTC
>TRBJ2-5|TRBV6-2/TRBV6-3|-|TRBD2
CASTEGTSGPQETQYF
TGTGCCAGCACCGAAGGGACTAGCGGACCACAAGAGACCCAGTACTTC
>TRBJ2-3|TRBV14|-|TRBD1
CASSPGQGRYTQYF
TGTGCCAGCAGCCCGGGACAGGGGCGTTATACGCAGTATTTT
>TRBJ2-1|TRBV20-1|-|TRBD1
CSADRGQAYNEQFF
TGCAGTGCCGACAGGGGGCAAGCCTACAATGAGCAGTTCTTC
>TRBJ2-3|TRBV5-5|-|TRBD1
CASSLGTGGRITSTDTQYF
TGTGCCAGCAGCTTGGGGACAGGGGGTAGGATAACTAGCACAGATACGCAGTATTTT
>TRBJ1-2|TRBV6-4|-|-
CASSEALGAPGYTF
TGTGCCAGCAGTGAGGCGCTCGGGGCTCCTGGCTACACCTTC
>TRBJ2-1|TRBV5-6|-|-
CASSLWGDLYNEQFF
TGTGCCAGCAGCTTGTGGGGGGACCTCTACAATGAGCAGTTCTTC
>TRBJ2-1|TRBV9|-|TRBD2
CASSVGTSGMAYNEQFF
TGTGCCAGCAGCGTAGGGACTAGCGGGATGGCCTACAATGAGCAGTTCTTC
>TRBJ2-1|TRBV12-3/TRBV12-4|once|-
CASSGEREQFF
TGTGCCAGCAGTGGGGAGCGGGAGCAGTTCTTC
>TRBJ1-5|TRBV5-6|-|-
CASSPGIRQPQHF
TGTGCCAGCAGCCCAGGGATTCGACAGCCCCAGCATTTT
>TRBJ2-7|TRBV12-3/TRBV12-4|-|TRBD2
CASSPGAGETYEQYF
TGTGCCAGCAGTCCCGGAGCGGGGGAGACCTACGAGCAGTACTTC
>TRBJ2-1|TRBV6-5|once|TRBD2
CASSYSIGVSGGSYNEQFF
TGTGCCAGCAGTTACTCGATCGGGGTCAGCGGGGGCTCCTACAATGAGCAGTTCTTC
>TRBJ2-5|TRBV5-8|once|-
CASRPLQGWETQYF
TGTGCCAGCAGACCGCTACAGGGATGGGAGACCCAGTACTTC
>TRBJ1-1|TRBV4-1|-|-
CASSQEGRGTEAFF
TGCGCCAGCAGCCAAGAGGGGAGGGGGACTGAAGCTTTCTTT
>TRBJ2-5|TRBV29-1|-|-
CSAARDGQETQYF
TGCAGCGCGGCCCGGGACGGACAAGAGACCCAGTACTTC
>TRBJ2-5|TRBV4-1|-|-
CASSQDPSYVETQYF
TGCGCCAGCAGCCAAGACCCTAGCTATGTAGAGACCCAGTACTTC
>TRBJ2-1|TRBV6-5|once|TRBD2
CASSYSAGANEQFF
TGTGCCAGCAGTTACAGTGCGGGAGCGAATGAGCAGTTCTTC
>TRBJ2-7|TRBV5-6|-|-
CASSLWPATYEQYF
TGTGCCAGCAGCTTGTGGCCGGCGACCTACGAGCAGTACTTC
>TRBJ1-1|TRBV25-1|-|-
CASRPPFRRDGEAFF
TGTGCCAGCAGGCCACCCTTTAGACGGGACGGAGAAGCTTTCTTT
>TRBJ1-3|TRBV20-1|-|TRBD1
CSARDPKQGASGNTIYF
TGCAGTGCTAGAGATCCCAAACAGGGGGCTTCTGGAAACACCATATATTTT
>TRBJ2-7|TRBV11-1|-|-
CASSLPGGGVYEQYF
TGTGCCAGCAGCTTACCAGGAGGGGGTGTCTACGAGCAGTACTTC
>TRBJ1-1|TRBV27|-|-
CASSSGLTNTEAFF
TGTGCCAGCAGTTCGGGCCTTACCAACACTGAAGCTTTCTTT
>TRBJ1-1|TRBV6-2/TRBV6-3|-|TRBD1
CASSYTLDRGEAFF
TGTGCCAGCAGTTACACCCTGGACAGGGGTGAAGCTTTCTTT
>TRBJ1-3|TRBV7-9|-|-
CASSPVQGREVNTIYF
TGTGCCAGCAGCCCGGTACAGGGAAGAGAAGTAAACACCATATATTTT
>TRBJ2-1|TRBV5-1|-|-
CASSNLEGADNEQFF
TGCGCCAGCTCTAACTTAGAAGGGGCCGACAATGAGCAGTTCTTC
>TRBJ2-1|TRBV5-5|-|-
CASSQKGIDEQFF
TGTGCCAGCAGCCAGAAGGGTATCGATGAGCAGTTCTTC
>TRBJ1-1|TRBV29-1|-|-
CSVDGFIPRNTEAFF
TGCAGCGTTGACGGGTTCATCCCCAGGAACACTGAAGCTTTCTTT
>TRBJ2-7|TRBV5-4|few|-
CASSPGGVSYEQYF
TGTGCCAGCAGCCCTGGTGGGGTCTCCTACGAGCAGTACTTC
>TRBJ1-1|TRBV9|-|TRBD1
CASSATTGWGNTEAFF
TGTGCCAGCAGCGCAACGACAGGGTGGGGAAACACTGAAGCTTTCTTT
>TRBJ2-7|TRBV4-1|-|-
CASSQGMTYEQYF
TGCGCCAGCAGCCAGGGGATGACCTACGAGCAGTACTTC
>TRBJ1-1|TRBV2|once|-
CASRDGFTEAFF
TGTGCCAGCAGGGACGGGTTCACTGAAGCTTTCTTT
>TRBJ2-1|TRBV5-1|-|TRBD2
CASSPSRGGEQFF
TGCGCCAGCAGCCCTTCCCGGGGGGGTGAGCAGTTCTTC
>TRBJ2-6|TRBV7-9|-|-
CASWDQDSGANVLTF
TGTGCCAGTTGGGATCAGGACTCTGGGGCCAACGTCCTGACTTTC
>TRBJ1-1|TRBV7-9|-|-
CASSFGGINTEVFF
TGTGCCAGCAGCTTTGGAGGGATAAACACTGAAGTTTTCTTT
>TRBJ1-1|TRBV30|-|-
CAWSPGSTEAFF
TGTGCCTGGAGTCCTGGATCGACTGAAGCTTTCTTT
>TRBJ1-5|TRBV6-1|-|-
CASGDSYSNQPQHF
TGTGCCTCGGGAGACAGTTATAGCAATCAGCCCCAGCATTTT
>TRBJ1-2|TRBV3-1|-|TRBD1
CASSQDSTQGADYGYTF
TGTGCCAGCAGCCAAGATTCTACGCAGGGGGCAGACTATGGCTACACCTTC
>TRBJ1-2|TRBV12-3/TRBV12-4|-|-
CASSFMGDYGYTF
TGTGCCAGCAGTTTTATGGGTGACTATGGCTACACCTTC
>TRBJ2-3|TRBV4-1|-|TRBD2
CASSPGTSGGATDTQYF
TGCGCCAGCAGCCCCGGGACTAGCGGGGGGGCGACAGATACGCAGTATTTT
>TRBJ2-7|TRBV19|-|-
CASSPEAGWSYEQYF
TGTGCCAGTAGCCCGGAGGCCGGGTGGTCCTACGAGCAGTACTTC
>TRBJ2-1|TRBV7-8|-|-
CASSPTTPGGHNEQFF
TGTGCCAGCAGCCCTACCACTCCCGGGGGACACAATGAGCAGTTCTTC
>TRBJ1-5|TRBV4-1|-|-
CASSQVRGNQPQHF
TGCGCCAGCAGCCAAGTCCGGGGCAATCAGCCCCAGCATTTT
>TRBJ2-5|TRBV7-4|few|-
CASSLLSTQYF
TGTGCCAGCAGCCTCCTCTCGACCCAGTACTTC
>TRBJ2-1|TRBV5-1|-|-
CASSPGPGWYNEQFF
TGCGCCAGCAGCCCCGGGCCGGGATGGTACAATGAGCAGTTCTTC
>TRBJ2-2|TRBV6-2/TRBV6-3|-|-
CASSYSQSPGELFF
TGTGCCAGCAGTTACTCACAGTCCCCCGGGGAGCTGTTTTTT
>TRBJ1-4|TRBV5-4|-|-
CASSSNSPTDSYYPNEKLFF
TGTGCCAGCAGCTCCAACAGCCCGACGGACAGCTATTATCCGAATGAAAAACTGTTTTTT
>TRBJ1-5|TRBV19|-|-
CASTGLGNGNQPQHF
TGTGCCAGTACAGGTCTGGGAAACGGCAATCAGCCCCAGCATTTT